Each of the 27 T cell receptor beta chains below was sequenced from the same sample in a study of T cell responses to AZD1222 COVID-19 vaccine. Some clones are missing from TCRdb's copy, which holds only in-frame ones; the method was immunoSEQ multiplex PCR. The data show about 110,000 clones, approximately 90% seen once. The sequenced sample was peripheral blood, obtained 28 days after the second AZD1222 dose. All receptors derive from an adult who received the AZD1222 COVID-19 vaccine.

CDR3 sequence (DNA): TGTGCCAGCAGCTTAGCCAATCAGCCCCAGCATTTT. Translation: CASSLANQPQHF. J is TRBJ1-5 and V is TRBV7-6; D is ambiguous. Germline assignment: CDR1 SGHVS and CDR2 FNYEAQ. CDR3 length equals 12 residues. V lost 0 bases, J lost 3 bases, and 0 bases lay in between.

CDR3 sequence (DNA): TGTGCCAGCAGCTTAGTCGCCCAGACTCTTAACTATGGCTACACCTTC. This gives the protein CASSLVAQTLNYGYTF. The rearrangement links TRBV7-8 to TRBJ1-2; D uncertain. The germline CDR1 and CDR2 sequences are SGHVS and FQNEAQ. Trimming took 1 base from V and 1 from J, leaving 13 bases between them. The CDR3 covers 16 residues.

This chain links TRBV11-2 with TRBJ2-7, with 13 bases that match TRBD2. In germline, CDR1 is SGHAT, CDR2 FQNNGV. After removal of 3 bases from V and 3 bases from J, the junction contained 2 bases not matched to a gene. The CDR3 extends over 15 amino acids. CDR3 loop: CASSLGLAGFYEQYF. The CDR3 DNA is TGTGCCAGCAGCTTGGGACTAGCGGGATTCTACGAGCAGTACTTC.

The chain couples TRBV28 to TRBJ2-7; D may be TRBD1 (6 bases). CDR1 is MDHEN, CDR2 SYDVKM, per germline. Trimming shortened V by 2 bases and J by 4 bases, and 12 bases separated the two germline ends. This CDR3 contains 14 residues. The CDR3 loop reads CASSLRQDPYEQYF. The CDR3 DNA follows: TGTGCCAGCAGTTTAAGACAGGACCCGTACGAGCAGTACTTC.

The chain employs TRBV11-2 and TRBJ2-1; D not certain. V shed 1 base and J shed 0 bases, with 7 bases lying between them. The CDR3 extends over 15 amino acids. Germline loops: CDR1 SGHAT, CDR2 FQNNGV. The CDR3 region is CASSLVTLSYNEQFF. The CDR3 nucleotides are TGTGCCAGCAGCTTAGTCACCCTCTCCTACAATGAGCAGTTCTTC.

The chain has TRBV3-1 (or the pseudogene TRBV3-2) and TRBJ1-2; no definite D call. From germline, CDR1 is LGHDT and CDR2 YNNKEL (reference sequence). CDR3 size: 13 residues. V lost 0 bases to trimming and J lost 6 bases, with 8 bases between them. This CDR3 reads CASSQDADHGYTF. The CDR3 region has the DNA TGTGCCAGCAGCCAAGACGCCGATCATGGCTACACCTTC.

This sequence joins TRBV5-5 and TRBJ1-2; TRBD1 might be the D (5 bases). The CDR3 is 15 amino acids. Germline V gives CDR1 SGHKS, CDR2 YYEKEE (reference sequence). Trimming removed 0 bases at V and 2 bases at J, with 11 bases between. The CDR3 sequence: CASSLDVAGNYGYTF. The CDR3 nucleotides read TGTGCCAGCAGCTTGGATGTCGCAGGGAACTATGGCTACACCTTC. The variable domain in full, completed from reference TRBV5-5 and TRBJ1-2, reads DAGVTQSPTHLIKTRGQQVTLRCSPISGHKSVSWYQQVLGQGPQFIFQYYEKEERGRGNFPDRFSARQFPNYSSELNVNALLLGDSALYLCASSLDVAGNYGYTFGSGTRLTVV.

This chain links TRBV19 with TRBJ1-5, with 7 bases fitting TRBD1. The J segment lost 7 bases and the V segment lost 2 bases, leaving 5 bases of the junction unmatched. CDR1 and CDR2 (germline): LNHDA, SQIVND (reference sequence). This CDR3 contains 14 residues. This chain's CDR3 is CASSISQGHQPQHF. The CDR3 nucleotides read TGTGCCAGTAGTATATCACAGGGGCACCAGCCCCAGCATTTT.

This chain links TRBV30 with TRBJ1-2; D not resolved. V was cut by 6 bases and J by 2 bases, with 10 bases left in between. The CDR3 sequence is 12 residues long. Germline values: CDR1 GTSNPN, CDR2 SVGIG (reference sequence). DNA of the CDR3: TGTGCCTGTACAGCGTTAAACTATGGCTACACCTTC. Amino acid sequence: CACTALNYGYTF.

For the CDR3, the DNA is TGTGCCAGCAGCTTAGGGGCGGGGATGGGGACTGAAGCTTTCTTT. Translation: CASSLGAGMGTEAFF. The chain uses TRBV7-2 and TRBJ1-1; D unresolved. Germline CDR1 reads SGHTA; CDR2 reads FQGNSA. The CDR3 consists of 15 residues. Trimming took off 1 base at V and 5 bases at J, with 14 bases between the two ends.

The chain has TRBV2 and TRBJ1-2; D is perhaps TRBD1 (5 bases). Trimming removed 6 bases at V and 4 bases at J, with 12 bases between. The CDR3 sequence is 13 residues long. Germline CDR1 SNHLY, CDR2 FYNNEI. CDR3 bases: TGTGCCAGCAGCCCCGGGGGAGGCTATGGCTACACCTTC. This sequence encodes CASSPGGGYGYTF.

The rearrangement joins TRBV6-1 to TRBJ2-3; possibly TRBD2 for D (6 bases). V was cut by 1 base and J by 0 bases, with 11 bases left in between. The germline V gene has CDR1 MNHNS and CDR2 SASEGT. The CDR3 length is 16 residues. The CDR3 DNA sequence: TGTGCCAGCAGTGAAGGAGCGGGCCGCAGCACAGATACGCAGTATTTT. It codes for CASSEGAGRSTDTQYF.

V gene TRBV11-3 combines with J gene TRBJ2-1; possible D gene TRBD2, 6 bases. The CDR3 contains 15 residues. Deletions cut 5 bases from V and 5 bases from J, with 16 bases between. Germline V gives CDR1 SGHNT, CDR2 YENEEA. The CDR3 protein is CASSPWEVLNNEQFF. Here the CDR3 DNA reads TGTGCCAGCAGCCCCTGGGAGGTCCTAAACAATGAGCAGTTCTTC.

The rearrangement uses TRBV2 and TRBJ2-3; no reliable D call. In germline, CDR1 is SNHLY, CDR2 FYNNEI. The CDR3 runs to 13 residues. Trimming removed 2 bases from V and 4 bases from J, with 7 bases in between. For the CDR3, the DNA is TGTGCCAGCAGTGAACAGGCGCCAGATACGCAGTATTTT. Translation gives CASSEQAPDTQYF.

This rearrangement joins TRBV28 to TRBJ2-1; possibly TRBD1 for D (6 bases). CDR1 is MDHEN, CDR2 SYDVKM, per germline. This CDR3 is built from 15 residues. V lost 6 bases, J lost 0 bases, and 12 bases lay in between. The CDR3 nucleotides are TGTGCCAGCAGGCTGGGACAAAGCTCCTACAATGAGCAGTTCTTC. Its translation is CASRLGQSSYNEQFF.

This chain joins TRBV10-2 and TRBJ2-7, with a weak D call TRBD2 (5 bases). This CDR3 spans 14 amino acids. The V end lost 2 bases, the J end lost 2 bases, and 10 bases lay between the germline ends. The germline CDR1 and CDR2 sequences are WSHSY and SAAADI. DNA of the CDR3: TGCGCCAGCAGTGAGCAGCGGAATACCTACGAGCAGTACTTC. Amino acids: CASSEQRNTYEQYF.

The gene calls are TRBV10-3 and TRBJ2-1; D is ambiguous. V lost 6 bases and J 6 bases, leaving 9 bases between the germline ends. The V gene's germline CDR1 is ENHRY and CDR2 SYGVKD. This CDR3 has 12 residues. The CDR3 DNA follows: TGTGCCATCAGGGACCGGGCCAATGAGCAGTTCTTC. This sequence encodes CAIRDRANEQFF.

The chain is built from TRBV5-4 and TRBJ2-2; no definite D call. This CDR3 comprises 13 residues. Between the trimmed V and J ends, which lost 5 bases and 4 bases, there was a span of 9 bases. The germline V gene has CDR1 SGHNT and CDR2 YYREEE (reference sequence). CDR3 loop: CASSSGLTGELFF. CDR3 nucleotide sequence: TGTGCCAGCAGTTCCGGGCTCACCGGGGAGCTGTTTTTT.

V gene TRBV6-1 combines with J gene TRBJ1-2; TRBD1 is a possible D gene (5 bases). CDR3 length: 14 amino acids. The V and J ends lost 4 bases and 5 bases respectively, with 14 bases between them. Per germline, CDR1 MNHNS and CDR2 SASEGT. The chain's CDR3 is CASSGDRTGYGYTF. The CDR3 DNA is TGTGCCAGCAGTGGGGACCGCACGGGGTATGGCTACACCTTC.

V gene TRBV24-1 combines with J gene TRBJ2-5; TRBD1 is a possible D gene (6 bases). The CDR3 is 16 amino acids. Looked up from germline, CDR1 is KGHDR and CDR2 is SFDVKD. The V end lost 4 bases, the J end lost 2 bases, and 16 bases lay between the germline ends. Here the CDR3 DNA reads TGTGCCACCAGTGACACAAGGGGGATCGGGCAAGAGACCCAGTACTTC. It codes for CATSDTRGIGQETQYF.

V gene TRBV27 combines with J gene TRBJ1-1, with D possibly being TRBD1 (5 bases). Trimming cost V 3 bases and J 0 bases, with 8 bases left between them. Germline values: CDR1 MNHEY, CDR2 SMNVEV (reference sequence). The CDR3 has 14 amino acids. In nucleotides, the CDR3 is TGTGCCAGCAGTTTCGGGGGTGTGAACACTGAAGCTTTCTTT. Translating it yields CASSFGGVNTEAFF.

The chain recombines TRBV10-1 with TRBJ2-3; D may be TRBD2 (6 bases). Germline assignment: CDR1 WNHNN and CDR2 SYGVQD (reference sequence). V dropped 4 bases and J dropped 2 bases, with 10 bases sitting between them. The CDR3 runs 14 residues. In DNA, the CDR3 is TGCGCCAGCAGTGCGGGGGACGCCACAGATACGCAGTATTTT. This sequence encodes CASSAGDATDTQYF.

The J gene is TRBJ1-1, the V gene TRBV10-3; no clear D gene. CDR1 and CDR2 from the germline V gene are ENHRY and SYGVKD. The CDR3 sequence is 15 residues long. V was trimmed by 1 base and J by 0 bases, leaving 9 bases between them. CDR3 coding DNA: TGTGCCATCAGTGAGTTGAGACGGATGAACACTGAAGCTTTCTTT. This sequence encodes CAISELRRMNTEAFF.

V gene TRBV6-5 combines with J gene TRBJ1-5; tentatively, D is TRBD1 (6 bases). Germline loops: CDR1 MNHEY, CDR2 SVGAGI. V lost 6 bases and J 4 bases, leaving 16 bases between the germline ends. CDR3 length equals 15 residues. Here the CDR3 reads CASSSGRRGNQPQHF. The CDR3 DNA is TGTGCCAGCAGCTCCGGACGGAGGGGGAATCAGCCCCAGCATTTT.

CDR3 in amino acids: CASSNGGVGEQYF. The CDR3 nucleotides read TGTGCCAGTAGTAACGGGGGGGTCGGCGAGCAGTACTTC. V and J are TRBV19 and TRBJ2-7; TRBD2 matches at 8 bases. After removal of 4 bases from V and 6 bases from J, the junction contained 5 bases not matched to a gene. The CDR3 sequence is 13 residues long. Germline CDR1 reads LNHDA; CDR2 reads SQIVND (reference sequence).

This clone was found once. V gene TRBV5-1 combines with J gene TRBJ1-2, with 9 bases aligning to TRBD1. CDR1 and CDR2 from the germline V gene are SGHRS and YFSETQ. After removal of 3 bases from V and 4 bases from J, the junction contained 13 bases not matched to a gene. The CDR3 is 17 residues long. DNA of the CDR3: TGCGCCAGCAGCTCCAGTCATTCGACAGGGGGAGGCTATGGCTACACCTTC. Its protein product is CASSSSHSTGGGYGYTF.

The J gene is TRBJ2-1, the V gene TRBV11-2; D is uncertain. The germline CDR1 and CDR2 sequences are SGHAT and FQNNGV. Trimming removed 2 bases from V and 9 bases from J, with 11 bases in between. The CDR3 consists of 13 residues. The CDR3 spells CASSLSVRGEQFF. The CDR3 nucleotides are TGTGCCAGCAGCTTATCTGTTCGCGGTGAGCAGTTCTTC.